This entry concerns a single T cell receptor beta chain. This clonotype was observed once. Its antigen target is currently unknown. Base qualities were left out, and no much larger clone turns up one base away. Taken from the germline V gene, the CDR1 and CDR2 loops are LGHNA and YSLEER. The CDR3 runs 14 residues from the cysteine to the phenylalanine. The kept DNA is CDR3 alone, 42 bases in frame from the first base. V and J lose 5 bases and 1 base, and a span of 11 bases separates them. The data are from a study of blood T cells in healthy people across ages (dated by TCRdb to about 2015). Concerning the study at large: In model experiments, template switching captured roughly one uniquely barcoded TCR beta cDNA molecule for every two T cells. Using deep sequencing normalized with unique cDNA molecular identifiers, the study measured how TCR beta repertoire diversity changes with age. Four age groups were formed from the donors: young (average approximately 15 years), middle-aged (less than 40), aged (roughly 58) and long-lived (82). Donors of different ages were randomly distributed across sequencing lanes to avoid experimental bias. Using the same blood draw, the study looked at two additional independent replicas of 1 million unique cDNA reads for two donors, one aged 18 to 29 and the other aged 80 or older.

The donors were about 40 Caucasian individuals from Russia, aged roughly 6 to 100 years, who were systemically healthy. Ten milliliters of peripheral blood were collected from each donor into EDTA-treated Vacutainer tubes. Ficoll-Paque density-gradient centrifugation was used to isolate PBMCs, with at least 6 million per sample. Total RNA, at least 6 micrograms per sample, was extracted from PBMCs with Trizol reagent. For every donor, flow cytometry on a PBMC aliquot measured the percentage of naive CD45RAhigh/CD27high T cells. Library creation used 5' RACE. Sequencing relied on an Illumina HiSeq 2500. The second PCR ran for roughly 6 to 11 cycles and used a J-beta primer mix along with a sample-barcoded 5' primer. Each TCR beta cDNA molecule received a unique molecular identifier from a template-switch 5' adaptor carrying 12 random nucleotides. Each sample yielded at least 2.5 million CDR3-containing paired-end reads. First-strand cDNA synthesis was performed from all RNA using the Mint cDNA synthesis kit, with priming by a TRBC-specific oligonucleotide. Following uracil-DNA glycosylase treatment, all cDNA underwent a first 18-cycle PCR with the universal primers M1SS and BC2_uni_R. In the source study's methods: Normalization of each sample was performed by random selection of 1 million high-quality reads, each carrying a distinct molecular identifier. Instead of being binned into consensus sequences, reads that shared molecular identifiers were thrown out. MiTCR, set to a Q25 quality threshold and the strictest error-elimination algorithm, was used for CDR3 identification, clonotype clustering and error correction. A nonparametric unseen species model with Euler transformation was used to estimate a lower bound on total TCR beta diversity. The public sequencing data were trimmed at Q25 with fastp and processed into clonotypes with MiXCR by TCRdb, which kept only in-frame beta chains. CDR3 protein sequences are deduplicated, and each keeps its most common genes and DNA. These V and J calls are TCRdb output, not the study's own analysis. Within this sample are 1.5 million to 2 million distinct CDR3 sequences, with around 50% of them counted one time only. Over 2% of the sample goes to the ten largest clones.

Study-level results and caveats: Observed TCR beta diversity per million T cells fell roughly linearly with age, and a significant reduction was already apparent by age around 40. The CMV infection status of donors was not known, potentially confounding age-related changes in expanded clonotypes. Total diversity estimates from one million sequenced T cells were considered lower bounds and underestimates. Compared with the aged group, the long-lived group had more naive CD4+ T cells, fewer expanded clones and increased TCR diversity, a pattern suggesting age selection. Because profiling used bulk unsorted PBMCs, naive and antigen-experienced compartments could not be compared conclusively. There was a strong correlation between observed TCR beta diversity and the percentage of naive T cells measured by flow cytometry.

Sequencing was carried out using blood. This clonotype was obtained from a woman aged 40 to 49 in good health. The receptor chain draws on TRBV4-3 and TRBJ1-1; no D gene can be assigned with confidence. The nucleotide sequence is given as TGCGCCAGCAGCTCGGGGTGGGGGAACACTGAAGCTTTCTTT. This gives the protein CASSSGWGNTEAFF.